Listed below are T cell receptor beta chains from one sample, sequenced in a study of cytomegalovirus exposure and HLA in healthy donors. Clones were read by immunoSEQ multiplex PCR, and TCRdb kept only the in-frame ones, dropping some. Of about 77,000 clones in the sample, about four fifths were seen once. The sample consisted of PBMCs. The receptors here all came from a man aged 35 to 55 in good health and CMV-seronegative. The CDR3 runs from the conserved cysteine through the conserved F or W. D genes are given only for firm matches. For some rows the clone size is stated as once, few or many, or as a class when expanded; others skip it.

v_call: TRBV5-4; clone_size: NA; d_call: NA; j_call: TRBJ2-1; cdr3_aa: CASSLSQYNEQFF; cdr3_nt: TGTGCCAGCAGCTTGTCCCAATACAATGAGCAGTTCTTC
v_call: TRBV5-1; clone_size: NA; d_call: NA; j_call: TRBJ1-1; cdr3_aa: CASSLNTEAFF; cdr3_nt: TGCGCCAGCAGTCTCAACACTGAAGCTTTCTTT
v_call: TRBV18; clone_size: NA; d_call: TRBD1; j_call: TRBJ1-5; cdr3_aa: CASSPPGTGGDGAQHF; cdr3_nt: TGTGCCAGCTCACCACCCGGGACAGGGGGAGACGGGGCCCAGCATTTT
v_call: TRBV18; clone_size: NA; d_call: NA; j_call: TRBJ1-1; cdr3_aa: CASSPPSIAGEAFF; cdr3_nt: TGTGCCAGCTCACCCCCAAGCATTGCGGGTGAAGCTTTCTTT
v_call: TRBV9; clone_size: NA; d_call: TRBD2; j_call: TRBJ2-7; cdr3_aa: CASSVSRGGYEQYF; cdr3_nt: TGTGCCAGCAGCGTATCTCGGGGGGGCTACGAGCAGTACTTC
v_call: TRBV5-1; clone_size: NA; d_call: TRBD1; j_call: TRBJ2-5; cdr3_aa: CASSFSAQGETQYF; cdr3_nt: TGCGCCAGCAGCTTCTCGGCACAGGGGGAGACCCAGTACTTC
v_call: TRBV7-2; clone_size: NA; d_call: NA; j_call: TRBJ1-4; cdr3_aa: CASSSRGGANEKLFF; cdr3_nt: TGTGCCAGCAGCTCCCGGGGGGGGGCGAATGAAAAACTGTTTTTT
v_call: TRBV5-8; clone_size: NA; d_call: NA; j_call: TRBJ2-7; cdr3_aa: CASSLDLYEQYF; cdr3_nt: TGTGCCAGCAGCTTGGACCTATACGAGCAGTACTTC
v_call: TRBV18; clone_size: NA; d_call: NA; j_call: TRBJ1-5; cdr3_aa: CASSPTVSGDQPQHF; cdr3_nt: TGTGCCAGCTCACCGACAGTTTCTGGGGATCAGCCCCAGCATTTT
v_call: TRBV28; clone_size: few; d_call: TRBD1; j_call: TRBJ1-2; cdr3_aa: CASRVQGDYGYTF; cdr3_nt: TGTGCCAGCAGGGTACAGGGGGACTATGGCTACACCTTC
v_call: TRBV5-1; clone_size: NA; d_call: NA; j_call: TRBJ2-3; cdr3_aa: CASSGEGTDTQYF; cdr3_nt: TGCGCCAGCAGTGGAGAGGGCACAGATACGCAGTATTTT
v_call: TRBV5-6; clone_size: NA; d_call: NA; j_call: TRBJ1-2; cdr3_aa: CASSLARARGYTF; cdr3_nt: TGTGCCAGCAGCTTGGCGAGGGCCCGTGGCTACACCTTC
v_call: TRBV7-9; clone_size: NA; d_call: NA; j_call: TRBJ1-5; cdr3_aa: CSSSLGTTGGMVGNQPQHF; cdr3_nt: TGTTCCAGCAGCTTAGGGACGACCGGAGGGATGGTAGGCAATCAGCCCCAGCATTTT
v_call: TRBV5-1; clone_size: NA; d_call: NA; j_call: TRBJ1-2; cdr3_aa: CASSLEPGESGGYTF; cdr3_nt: TGCGCCAGCAGCTTGGAACCAGGTGAATCTGGTGGCTACACCTTC
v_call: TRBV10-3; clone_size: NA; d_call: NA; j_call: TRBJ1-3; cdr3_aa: CAIMGGNSGNTIYF; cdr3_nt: TGTGCCATCATGGGGGGAAACTCTGGAAACACCATATATTTT
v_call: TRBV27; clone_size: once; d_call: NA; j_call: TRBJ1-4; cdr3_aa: CASSSGTVTNEKLFF; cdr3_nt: TGTGCCAGCAGTTCGGGGACTGTGACTAATGAAAAACTGTTTTTT
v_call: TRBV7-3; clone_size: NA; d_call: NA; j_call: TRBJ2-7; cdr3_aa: CASSLSVLSSYEQYF; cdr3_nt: TGTGCCAGCAGCTTATCGGTCCTAAGCTCCTACGAGCAGTACTTC
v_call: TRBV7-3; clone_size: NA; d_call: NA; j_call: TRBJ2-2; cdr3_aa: CASSFTTGGTGELFF; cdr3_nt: TGTGCCAGCAGCTTCACGACAGGTGGAACCGGGGAGCTGTTTTTT
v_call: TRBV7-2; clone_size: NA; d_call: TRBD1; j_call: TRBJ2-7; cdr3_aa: CASSPPGAGGGEQYF; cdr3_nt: TGTGCCAGCAGCCCGCCTGGGGCAGGGGGCGGCGAGCAGTACTTC
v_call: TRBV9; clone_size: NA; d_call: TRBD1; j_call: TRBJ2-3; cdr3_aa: CASSVAYGTGSTQYF; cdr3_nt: TGTGCCAGCAGCGTAGCTTACGGGACAGGGTCGACGCAGTATTTT
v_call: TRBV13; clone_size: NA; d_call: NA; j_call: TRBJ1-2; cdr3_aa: CASSFRGLLAYTF; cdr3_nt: TGTGCCAGCAGCTTCAGGGGTCTCCTAGCCTACACCTTC
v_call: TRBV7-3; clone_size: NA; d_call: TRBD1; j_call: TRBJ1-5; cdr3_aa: CASSEGGSQPQHF; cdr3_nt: TGTGCCAGCAGCGAAGGGGGCAGTCAGCCCCAGCATTTT
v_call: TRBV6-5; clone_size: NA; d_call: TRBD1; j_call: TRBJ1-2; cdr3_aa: CASSRTGVINYGYTF; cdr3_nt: TGTGCCAGCAGTCGGACAGGGGTCATCAACTATGGCTACACCTTC
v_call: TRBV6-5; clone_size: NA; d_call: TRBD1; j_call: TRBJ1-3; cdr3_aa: CASSYFQGAGGNTIYF; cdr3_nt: TGTGCCAGCAGTTATTTCCAGGGGGCGGGTGGAAACACCATATATTTT
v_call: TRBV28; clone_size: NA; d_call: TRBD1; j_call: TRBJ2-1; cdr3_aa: CASRRGQGAYNEQFF; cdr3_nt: TGTGCCAGCAGACGAGGACAGGGGGCCTACAATGAGCAGTTCTTC
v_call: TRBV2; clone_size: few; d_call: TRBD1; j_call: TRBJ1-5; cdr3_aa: CASSEGQGANQPQHF; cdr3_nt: TGTGCCAGCAGTGAGGGACAGGGGGCCAATCAGCCCCAGCATTTT
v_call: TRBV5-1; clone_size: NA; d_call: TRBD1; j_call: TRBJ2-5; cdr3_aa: CASRLQGSQETQYF; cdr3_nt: TGCGCCAGCAGACTACAGGGGTCCCAAGAGACCCAGTACTTC
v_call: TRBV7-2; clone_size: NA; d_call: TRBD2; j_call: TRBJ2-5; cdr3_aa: CASSPEIAGAALGSQYF; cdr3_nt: TGTGCCAGCAGCCCCGAAATAGCGGGGGCCGCATTAGGGTCCCAGTACTTC
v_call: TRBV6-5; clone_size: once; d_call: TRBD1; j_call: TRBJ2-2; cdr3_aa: CASSRTGGSGELFF; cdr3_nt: TGTGCCAGCAGCAGGACAGGGGGCAGCGGGGAGCTGTTTTTT
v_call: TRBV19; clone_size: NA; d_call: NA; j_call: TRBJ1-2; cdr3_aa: CASSFGRQEAGYTF; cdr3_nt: TGTGCCAGTAGTTTCGGACGACAGGAGGCTGGCTACACCTTC
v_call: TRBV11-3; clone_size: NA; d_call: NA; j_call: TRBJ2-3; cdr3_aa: CASSRRADTQYF; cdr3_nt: TGTGCCAGCAGCCGCCGGGCAGATACGCAGTATTTT
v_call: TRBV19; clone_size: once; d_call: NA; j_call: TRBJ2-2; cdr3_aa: CASSIFPRQTRTGELFF; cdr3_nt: TGTGCCAGTAGTATATTTCCGCGACAGACTAGAACCGGGGAGCTGTTTTTT
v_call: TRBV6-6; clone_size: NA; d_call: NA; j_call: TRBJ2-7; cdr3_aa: CASSLGLARGIDEQYF; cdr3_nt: TGTGCCAGCAGTTTAGGACTGGCCAGGGGAATCGACGAGCAGTACTTC
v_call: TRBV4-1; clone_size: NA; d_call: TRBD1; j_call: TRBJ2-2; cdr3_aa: CASSRVGLASQGVNGELFF; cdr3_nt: TGCGCCAGCAGCCGAGTCGGCCTCGCAAGCCAGGGGGTTAACGGGGAGCTGTTTTTT
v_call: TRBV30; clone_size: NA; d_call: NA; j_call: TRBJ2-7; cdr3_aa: CAWSPQGGSSEQYF; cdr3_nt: TGTGCCTGGAGTCCCCAGGGAGGTTCCAGCGAGCAGTACTTC
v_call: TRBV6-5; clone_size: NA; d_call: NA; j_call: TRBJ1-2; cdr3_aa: CASSQDNNYGYTF; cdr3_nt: TGTGCCAGCAGCCAGGACAACAACTATGGCTACACCTTC
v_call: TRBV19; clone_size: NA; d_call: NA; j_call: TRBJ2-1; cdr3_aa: CASSTRDRGNEQFF; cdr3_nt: TGTGCCAGTAGTACCCGTGACCGGGGGAATGAGCAGTTCTTC
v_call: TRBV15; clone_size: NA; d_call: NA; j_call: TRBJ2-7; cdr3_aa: CATSREGTSYEQYF; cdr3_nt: TGTGCCACCAGCAGGGAGGGGACCTCCTACGAGCAGTACTTC
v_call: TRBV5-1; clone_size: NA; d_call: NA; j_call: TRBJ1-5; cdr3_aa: CASSPGRASNQPQHF; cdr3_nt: TGCGCCAGCAGCCCTGGGAGGGCTAGCAATCAGCCCCAGCATTTT
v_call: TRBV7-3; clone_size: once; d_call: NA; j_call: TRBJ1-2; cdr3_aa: CASSFFPGAYGYTF; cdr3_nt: TGTGCCAGCAGCTTCTTTCCAGGGGCTTATGGCTACACCTTC
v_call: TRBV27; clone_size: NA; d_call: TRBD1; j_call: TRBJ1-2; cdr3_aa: CASSLIGQGAGYTF; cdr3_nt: TGTGCCAGCAGTTTAATTGGTCAGGGGGCCGGCTACACCTTC
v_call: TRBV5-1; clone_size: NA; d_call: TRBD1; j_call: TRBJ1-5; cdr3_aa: CASSLGQGVGQPQHF; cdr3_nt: TGCGCCAGCAGCTTGGGACAGGGAGTGGGTCAGCCCCAGCATTTT
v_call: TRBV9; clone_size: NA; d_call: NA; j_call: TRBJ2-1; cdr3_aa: CASSIRLVSEQFF; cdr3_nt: TGTGCCAGCAGCATACGACTAGTCAGTGAGCAGTTCTTC
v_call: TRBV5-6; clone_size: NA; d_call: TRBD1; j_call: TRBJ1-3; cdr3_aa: CASSSDRGNGNTIYF; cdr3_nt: TGTGCCAGCAGCTCGGACAGGGGGAATGGAAACACCATATATTTT
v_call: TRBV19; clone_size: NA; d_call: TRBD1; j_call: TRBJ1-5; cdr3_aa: CASSLGTGQGYNQPQHF; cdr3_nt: TGTGCCAGTAGTCTCGGGACAGGGCAGGGGTACAATCAGCCCCAGCATTTT
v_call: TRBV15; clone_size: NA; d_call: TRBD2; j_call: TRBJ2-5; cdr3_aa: CATSSAAGTQETQYF; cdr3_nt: TGTGCCACCAGCAGCGCAGCGGGGACCCAAGAGACCCAGTACTTC
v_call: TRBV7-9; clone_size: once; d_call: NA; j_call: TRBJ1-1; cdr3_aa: CASSFSYSRAMNTEAFF; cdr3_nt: TGTGCCAGCAGCTTTAGTTACAGTAGAGCAATGAACACTGAAGCTTTCTTT